The 19 T cell receptor beta chains given below trace back to one sample, sequenced in a study of T cell responses to AZD1222 COVID-19 vaccine (dated by TCRdb to 2020 to 2022). Library prep was done by the immunoSEQ multiplex PCR assay. TCRdb took over this immuneACCESS table, retaining in-frame rearrangements with V and J assigned. Such tables are incomplete; in checked studies, under half of the missing clones stem from an unresolved V gene, and the remainder is unexplained. The sample yields some 150,000 clones; around nine tenths were counted once. Together, the top ten hold around 2.8% of the sample. The sample's time point label, decoded: baseline before first vaccination. The treatment or condition label corresponds to: meningococcal conjugate vaccine given as trial control. The sample in question was peripheral blood, obtained on day 0 of MenACWY control vaccination. Receptor source: an adult in good health.

In DNA, the CDR3 is TGTGCCAGCAGTGCGTCAGATACGCAGTATTTT. Translated: CASSASDTQYF. The genes are TRBV2 and TRBJ2-3; D remains ambiguous. V gave up 4 bases and J gave up 4 bases, with 3 bases separating them. CDR3 size: 11 residues. Germline-derived CDR1 and CDR2 are SNHLY and FYNNEI.

The V and J genes are TRBV28 and TRBJ2-3; TRBD1 or TRBD2 may be the D gene (5 bases each). The V end lost 2 bases, the J end lost 3 bases, and 9 bases lay between the germline ends. CDR3 size: 14 residues. Per the germline V gene, CDR1 is MDHEN and CDR2 is SYDVKM. The CDR3 region is CASSLIEGTDTQYF. CDR3 bases: TGTGCCAGCAGTTTAATCGAGGGGACAGATACGCAGTATTTT.

The chain couples TRBV19 to TRBJ2-2, with D possibly matching TRBD1 (7 bases). This CDR3 spans 15 amino acids. Germline V gene lookup returns CDR1 LNHDA and CDR2 SQIVND (reference sequence). V lost 3 bases and J lost 4, with 12 bases in between. This CDR3 is CASSIPGGITGELFF. For the CDR3, the DNA is TGTGCCAGTAGTATTCCAGGGGGGATCACCGGGGAGCTGTTTTTT.

The chain has TRBV4-2 and TRBJ1-5, with 8 nucleotides matching TRBD1. CDR1 is LGHNA, CDR2 YNFKEQ, per germline. This CDR3 has 16 residues. With 1 base clipped from V and 5 bases from J, the junction kept 7 bases outside the gene matches. CDR3 region: CASSQGTGFSDQPQHF. The CDR3 DNA sequence: TGTGCCAGCAGCCAAGGGACAGGGTTCTCGGATCAGCCCCAGCATTTT.

V and J are TRBV15 and TRBJ1-2; maybe TRBD1 (5 bases). CDR1 and CDR2 from the germline V gene are LNHNV and YYDKDF (reference sequence). Trimming stripped 0 bases from V and 3 bases from J, with 11 bases between. The CDR3 has 15 amino acids. CDR3 protein: CATSREAGTHYGYTF. DNA for the CDR3: TGTGCCACCAGCAGAGAGGCCGGGACGCACTATGGCTACACCTTC.

V gene TRBV2 combines with J gene TRBJ1-5, with D unresolved. V gave up 3 bases and J gave up 9 bases, with 12 bases separating them. Germline V gene data show CDR1 as SNHLY and CDR2 as FYNNEI. The CDR3 spans 13 residues. Here the CDR3 reads CASSEVPSRPQHF. The CDR3 nucleotides are TGTGCCAGCAGTGAGGTCCCCTCTAGGCCCCAGCATTTT.

This clone was recorded only once. The chain links TRBV5-4 to TRBJ2-7; D tentatively fits TRBD1 or TRBD2 (5 bases each). The V and J ends lost 0 bases and 1 base respectively, with 14 bases between them. Germline values: CDR1 SGHNT, CDR2 YYREEE (reference sequence). This CDR3 region has 16 residues. For the CDR3, the DNA is TGTGCCAGCAGCTTGGGGGGGATCTCAACTTCCTACGAGCAGTACTTC. Protein: CASSLGGISTSYEQYF.

J is TRBJ2-7 and V is TRBV5-4, with unresolved D. Germline V gives CDR1 SGHNT, CDR2 YYREEE (reference sequence). V was shortened by 0 bases and J by 6 bases, with 7 bases between the two germline ends. The CDR3 totals 12 residues. CDR3 nucleotides: TGTGCCAGCAGCTTGGAGGGAACCGAGCAGTACTTC. Its protein product is CASSLEGTEQYF.

This chain's CDR3 is CASSWTGRYGYTF. The CDR3 coding sequence is TGTGCCAGCAGTTGGACAGGGAGGTATGGCTACACCTTC. The chain uses TRBV28 and TRBJ1-2; TRBD1 matches at 8 bases. Germline values: CDR1 MDHEN, CDR2 SYDVKM. The CDR3 consists of 13 residues. After removal of 4 bases from V and 5 bases from J, the junction contained 3 bases not matched to a gene.

The chain recombines TRBV5-6 with TRBJ1-6, with D unclear. Germline CDR1 reads SGHDT; CDR2 reads YYEEEE. The CDR3 contains 17 residues. V lost 2 bases and J 4 bases, leaving 16 bases between the germline ends. The CDR3 DNA is TGTGCCAGCAGCTTCTCACAGCAAATATCATATAATTCACCCCTCCACTTT. Residues: CASSFSQQISYNSPLHF.

The chain has TRBV6-4 and TRBJ2-1; a possible D gene is TRBD1 (5 bases). There are 14 residues in the CDR3. Deletions cut 6 bases from V and 5 bases from J, with 14 bases between. Germline V gives CDR1 MRHNA, CDR2 SNTAGT. The CDR3 here is CASRTSDSDNEQFF. The CDR3 region has the DNA TGTGCCAGCAGAACCTCCGACAGCGACAATGAGCAGTTCTTC.

This chain connects TRBV5-1 to TRBJ2-2; D is ambiguous. CDR3 length: 14 amino acids. V dropped 1 base and J dropped 4 bases, with 8 bases sitting between them. Looked up from germline, CDR1 is SGHRS and CDR2 is YFSETQ. This CDR3 is CASSLSAATGELFF. Here the CDR3 DNA reads TGCGCCAGCAGCTTGTCGGCAGCCACCGGGGAGCTGTTTTTT.

J is TRBJ1-1 and V is TRBV29-1, with a weak D call TRBD1 (6 bases). V lost 7 bases and J 0 bases, leaving 12 bases between the germline ends. The CDR3 loop spans 13 amino acids. Germline V gene sequence: CDR1 SQVTM, CDR2 ANQGSEA. The CDR3 loop reads CSARGTLNTEAFF. The DNA for the CDR3 is TGCAGCGCTAGGGGGACTTTGAACACTGAAGCTTTCTTT.

The chain joins TRBV27 to TRBJ2-7; 7 nucleotides line up with TRBD2. The ends lost 8 bases at V and 3 bases at J; junction bases unmatched: 16. CDR3 length: 16 residues. Germline CDR1 reads MNHEY; CDR2 reads SMNVEV (reference sequence). Written as DNA, the CDR3 is TGTGCCAGCTCTCCCCGGTGGGGGACTAAAAACTACGAGCAGTACTTC. It codes for CASSPRWGTKNYEQYF.

Comments on this clone: Its ends do not fully match the called genes, so a read error is possible. The genes are TRBV27 and TRBJ1-6, with D possibly being TRBD1 (6 bases). Germline V gene data show CDR1 as MNHEY and CDR2 as SMNVEV (reference sequence). The CDR3 has 15 residues. CDR3 in amino acids: CASSLSGRGGSPLHF. The CDR3 region has the DNA TGTGCCAGCAGTCTATCAGGGAGGGGGGGGTCACCCCTCCACTTT.

To note about this clone: One end of the junction does not line up with germline, which may come from a read error. The J gene is TRBJ1-1, the V gene TRBV12-3 or TRBV12-4; unclear D gene. The CDR3 runs 13 residues. The CDR3 region has the DNA TGTGCCAGCAGCTTAGTCATCAGGACTGAAGCTTTCTTT. It codes for CASSLVIRTEAFF.

The rearrangement joins TRBV19 to TRBJ1-5; tentative D call: TRBD1 (5 bases). The V gene's germline CDR1 is LNHDA and CDR2 SQIVND (reference sequence). Trimming took off 10 bases at V and 3 bases at J, with 13 bases between the two ends. The CDR3 totals 13 residues. CDR3 in amino acids: CATQGHNNQPQHF. CDR3 nucleotide sequence: TGTGCCACCCAAGGACACAACAATCAGCCCCAGCATTTT.

This sequence joins TRBV30 and TRBJ1-3, with D unclear. V was shortened by 2 bases and J by 2 bases, with 10 bases between the two germline ends. This CDR3 contains 14 residues. Germline V CDR1 and CDR2: GTSNPN, SVGIG (reference sequence). The CDR3 loop is CAWSSLPTGNTIYF. Here the CDR3 DNA reads TGTGCCTGGAGTAGCCTGCCTACTGGAAACACCATATATTTT.

This chain links TRBV2 with TRBJ2-2; D gene ambiguous. This CDR3 has 13 amino acids. Looked up from germline, CDR1 is SNHLY and CDR2 is FYNNEI. Trimming removed 9 bases from V and 1 base from J, with 9 bases in between. The CDR3 DNA reads as TGTGCCAGAACCGGAGTGAACACCGGGGAGCTGTTTTTT. Translated: CARTGVNTGELFF.